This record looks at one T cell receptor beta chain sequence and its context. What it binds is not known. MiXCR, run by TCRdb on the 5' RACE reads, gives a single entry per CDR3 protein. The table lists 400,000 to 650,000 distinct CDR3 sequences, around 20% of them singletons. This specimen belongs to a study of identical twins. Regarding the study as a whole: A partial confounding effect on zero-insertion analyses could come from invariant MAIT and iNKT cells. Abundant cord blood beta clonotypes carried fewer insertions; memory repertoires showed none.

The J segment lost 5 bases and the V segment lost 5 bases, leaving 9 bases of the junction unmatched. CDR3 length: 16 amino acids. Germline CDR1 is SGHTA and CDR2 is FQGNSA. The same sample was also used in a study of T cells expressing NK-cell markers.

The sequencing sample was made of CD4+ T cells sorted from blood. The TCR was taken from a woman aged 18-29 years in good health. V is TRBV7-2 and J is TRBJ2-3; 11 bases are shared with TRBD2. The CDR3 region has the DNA TGTGCCAGCAGCCCGTTGAGTAGCGGGAGGGGAGATACGCAGTATTTT. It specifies CASSPLSSGRGDTQYF.